This T cell receptor beta chain was found in a study of blood T cell repertoires in COVID-19. Study-wide background: T cells, B-cell-depleted T cells, or PBMCs provided the cDNA or gDNA that served as material.

Original data processing: Amplified reference gene primers provided the basis for estimating nucleated cell counts. Measured with immunoSEQ multiplex PCR; TCRdb has only the in-frame clones, and not every one. The V and J calls and clone size come from that table; D and trimming were worked out from the DNA. The table lists approximately 300,000 clones, 85% to 90% of them singletons, with about 4% in the top ten. Germline CDR1 is SGHRS and CDR2 is YFSETQ. The CDR3 has 16 residues. The V gene lost 0 bases and the J gene lost 8 bases, with 18 bases spanning the gap. The rearrangement joins TRBV5-1 to TRBJ2-1, with D possibly matching TRBD1 (6 bases). The sequenced sample consisted of peripheral blood. The sequence was obtained from a woman between 40 and 50 years old with acute or convalescent COVID-19. The CDR3 coding sequence is TGCGCCAGCAGCTTGGAAGGGACATCCTCGGGGTATGAGCAGTTCTTC. As protein: CASSLEGTSSGYEQFF.